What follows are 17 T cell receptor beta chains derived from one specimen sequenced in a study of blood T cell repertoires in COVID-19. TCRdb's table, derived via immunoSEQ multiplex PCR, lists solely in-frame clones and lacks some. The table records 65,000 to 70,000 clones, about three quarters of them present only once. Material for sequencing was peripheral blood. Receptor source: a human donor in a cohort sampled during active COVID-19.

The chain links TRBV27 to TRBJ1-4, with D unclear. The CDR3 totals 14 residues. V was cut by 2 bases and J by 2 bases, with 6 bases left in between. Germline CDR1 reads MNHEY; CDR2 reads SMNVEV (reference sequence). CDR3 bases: TGTGCCAGCAGTTTAACGGTTACTAATGAAAAACTGTTTTTT. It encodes CASSLTVTNEKLFF.

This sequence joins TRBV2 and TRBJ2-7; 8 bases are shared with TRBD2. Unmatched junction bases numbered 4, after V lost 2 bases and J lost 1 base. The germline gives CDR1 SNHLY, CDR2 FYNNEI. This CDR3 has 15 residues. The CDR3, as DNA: TGTGCCAGCAGTGAACGAGCGGGAGCTTCCTACGAGCAGTACTTC. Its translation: CASSERAGASYEQYF.

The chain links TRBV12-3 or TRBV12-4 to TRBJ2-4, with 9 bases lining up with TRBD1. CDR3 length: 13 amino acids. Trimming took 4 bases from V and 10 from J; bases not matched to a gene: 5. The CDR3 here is CASSSGTGRIQYF. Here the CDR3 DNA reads TGTGCCAGCAGTTCGGGGACAGGGAGGATTCAGTACTTC.

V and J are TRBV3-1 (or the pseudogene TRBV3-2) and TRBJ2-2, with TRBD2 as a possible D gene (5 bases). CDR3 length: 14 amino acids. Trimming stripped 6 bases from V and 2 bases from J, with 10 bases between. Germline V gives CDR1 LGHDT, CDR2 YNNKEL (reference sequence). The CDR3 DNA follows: TGTGCCAGCAGAAGCGGAGGCAACACCGGGGAGCTGTTTTTT. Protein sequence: CASRSGGNTGELFF.

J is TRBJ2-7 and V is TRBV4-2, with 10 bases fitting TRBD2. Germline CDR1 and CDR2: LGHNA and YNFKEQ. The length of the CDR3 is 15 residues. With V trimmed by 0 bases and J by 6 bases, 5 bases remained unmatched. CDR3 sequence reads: CASSQDIAGGSEQYF. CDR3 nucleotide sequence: TGTGCCAGCAGCCAAGATATAGCGGGAGGATCCGAGCAGTACTTC.

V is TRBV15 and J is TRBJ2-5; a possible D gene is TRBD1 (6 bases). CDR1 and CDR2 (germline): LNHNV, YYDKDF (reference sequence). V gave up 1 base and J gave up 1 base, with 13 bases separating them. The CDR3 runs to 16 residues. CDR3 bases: TGTGCCACCAGCAGAGCACCGGACAGTGTCCAAGAGACCCAGTACTTC. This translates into CATSRAPDSVQETQYF.

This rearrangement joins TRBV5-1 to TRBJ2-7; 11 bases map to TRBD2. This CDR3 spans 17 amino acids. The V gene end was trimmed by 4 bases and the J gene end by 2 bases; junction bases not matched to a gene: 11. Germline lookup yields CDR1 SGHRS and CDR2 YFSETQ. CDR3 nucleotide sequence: TGCGCCAGCAGCACCGGACTAGCGGGCCCACCAACCTACGAGCAGTACTTC. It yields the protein CASSTGLAGPPTYEQYF. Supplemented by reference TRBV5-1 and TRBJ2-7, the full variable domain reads KAGVTQTPRYLIKTRGQQVTLSCSPISGHRSVSWYQQTPGQGLQFLFEYFSETQRNKGNFPGRFSGRQFSNSRSEMNVSTLELGDSALYLCASSTGLAGPPTYEQYFGPGTRLTVT.

DNA of the CDR3: TGTGCCAGCAGTTACTCAGGGGGCCAAGAGACCCAGTACTTC. This translates into CASSYSGGQETQYF. The chain combines TRBV6-5 with TRBJ2-5; weak D call: TRBD1 (6 bases). Germline V gene lookup returns CDR1 MNHEY and CDR2 SVGAGI. Trimming pared 0 bases from V and 1 base from J, leaving 6 bases between. The CDR3 has 14 amino acids.

The CDR3 DNA is TGTGCCAGCAGTGCTCAGCGGGTCTCCTACGAGCAGTACTTC. This gives the protein CASSAQRVSYEQYF. The J gene is TRBJ2-7, the V gene TRBV28, with D maybe TRBD2 (6 bases). The CDR3 runs 14 residues. The V gene's germline CDR1 is MDHEN and CDR2 SYDVKM. V gave up 5 bases and J gave up 0 bases, with 11 bases separating them.

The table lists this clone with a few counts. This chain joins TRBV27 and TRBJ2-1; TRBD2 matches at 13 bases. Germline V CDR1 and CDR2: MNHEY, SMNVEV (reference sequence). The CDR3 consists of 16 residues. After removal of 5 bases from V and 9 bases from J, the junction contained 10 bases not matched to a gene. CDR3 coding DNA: TGTGCCAGCAGTCCGCAACTAGCGGGAGGGCTGGCTGAGCAGTTCTTC. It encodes CASSPQLAGGLAEQFF.

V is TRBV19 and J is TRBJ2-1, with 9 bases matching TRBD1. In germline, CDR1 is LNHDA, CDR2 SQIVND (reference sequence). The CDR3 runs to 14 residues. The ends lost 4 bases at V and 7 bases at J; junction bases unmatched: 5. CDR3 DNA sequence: TGTGCCAGTAGTACCCGGGACAGGGTGAATGAGCAGTTCTTC. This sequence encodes CASSTRDRVNEQFF.

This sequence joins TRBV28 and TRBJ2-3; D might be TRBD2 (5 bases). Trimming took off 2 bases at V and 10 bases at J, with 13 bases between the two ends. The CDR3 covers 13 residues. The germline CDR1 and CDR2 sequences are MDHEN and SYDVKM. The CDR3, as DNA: TGTGCCAGCAGTTTAGGTCCTAGCCGCGCGCAGTATTTT. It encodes CASSLGPSRAQYF. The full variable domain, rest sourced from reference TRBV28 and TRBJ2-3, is DVKVTQSSRYLVKRTGEKVFLECVQDMDHENMFWYRQDPGLGLRLIYFSYDVKMKEKGDIPEGYSVSREKKERFSLILESASTNQTSMYLCASSLGPSRAQYFGPGTRLTVL.

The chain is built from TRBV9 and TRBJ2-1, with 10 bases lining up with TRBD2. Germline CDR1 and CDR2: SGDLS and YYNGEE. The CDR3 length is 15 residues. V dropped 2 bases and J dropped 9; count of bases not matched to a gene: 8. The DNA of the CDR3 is TGTGCCAGCAGCGTCGAAGCGGGGGGGCGAGGTGAGCAGTTCTTC. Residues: CASSVEAGGRGEQFF.

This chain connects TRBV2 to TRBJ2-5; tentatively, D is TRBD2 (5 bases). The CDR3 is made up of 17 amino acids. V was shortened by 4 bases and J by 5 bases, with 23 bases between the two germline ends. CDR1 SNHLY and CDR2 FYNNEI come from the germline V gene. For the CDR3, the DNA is TGTGCCAGCAGTGGGTACACCGGGAAAAAGGTCTGGGAGACCCAGTACTTC. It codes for CASSGYTGKKVWETQYF.

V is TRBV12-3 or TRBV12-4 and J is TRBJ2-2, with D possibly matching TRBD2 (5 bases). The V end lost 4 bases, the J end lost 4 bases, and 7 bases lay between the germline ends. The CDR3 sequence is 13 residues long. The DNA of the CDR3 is TGTGCCAGCAGTTCGGGGTTCACCGGGGAGCTGTTTTTT. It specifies CASSSGFTGELFF.

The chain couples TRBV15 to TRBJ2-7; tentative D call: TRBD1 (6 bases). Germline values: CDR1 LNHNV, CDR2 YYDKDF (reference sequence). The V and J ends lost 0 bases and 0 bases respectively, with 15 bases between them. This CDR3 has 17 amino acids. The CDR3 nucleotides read TGTGCCACCAGCAGAGAGGAACTCGACAGGAGCTCCTACGAGCAGTACTTC. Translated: CATSREELDRSSYEQYF. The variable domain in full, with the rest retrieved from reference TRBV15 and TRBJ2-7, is DAMVIQNPRYQVTQFGKPVTLSCSQTLNHNVMYWYQQKSSQAPKLLFHYYDKDFNNEADTPDNFQSRRPNTSFCFLDIRSPGLGDTAMYLCATSREELDRSSYEQYFGPGTRLTVT.

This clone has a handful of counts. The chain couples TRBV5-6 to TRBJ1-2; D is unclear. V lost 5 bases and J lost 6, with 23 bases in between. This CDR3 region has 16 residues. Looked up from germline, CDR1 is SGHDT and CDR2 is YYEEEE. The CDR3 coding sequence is TGTGCCAGCAGTCTCTTGACCGGGTTGGTCTTTCATGGCTACACCTTC. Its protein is CASSLLTGLVFHGYTF.